The entry that follows covers one T cell receptor (beta chain) sequence. This sample was included in a study of blood T cell repertoires in COVID-19. Overall study: Donors in the United States, Italy and Spain gave samples during acute or convalescent COVID-19. Sources were T cells, B-cell-depleted T cells, or PBMCs; the material itself was cDNA or gDNA.

As originally analysed: From reference gene primer amplification, estimates of nucleated cell counts were derived. Profiled with immunoSEQ multiplex PCR; TCRdb holds only in-frame clones, not every one. V and J calls and clone size are as listed in that table; D and trimming were resolved from the DNA. The sample yields some 170,000 clones, about nine tenths seen once. Sequenced material: peripheral blood. This clonotype was obtained from a woman aged 45-65 years with acute or convalescent COVID-19.

The CDR3 spells CASSYRDSPLHF. The DNA of the CDR3 is TGTGCCAGCAGTTATAGAGATTCACCCCTCCACTTT. The genes are TRBV6-2 or TRBV6-3 and TRBJ1-6; no reliable D call. V lost 3 bases and J 8 bases, leaving 5 bases between the germline ends. Looked up from germline, CDR1 is MNHEY and CDR2 is SVGEGT. The CDR3 loop spans 12 amino acids.